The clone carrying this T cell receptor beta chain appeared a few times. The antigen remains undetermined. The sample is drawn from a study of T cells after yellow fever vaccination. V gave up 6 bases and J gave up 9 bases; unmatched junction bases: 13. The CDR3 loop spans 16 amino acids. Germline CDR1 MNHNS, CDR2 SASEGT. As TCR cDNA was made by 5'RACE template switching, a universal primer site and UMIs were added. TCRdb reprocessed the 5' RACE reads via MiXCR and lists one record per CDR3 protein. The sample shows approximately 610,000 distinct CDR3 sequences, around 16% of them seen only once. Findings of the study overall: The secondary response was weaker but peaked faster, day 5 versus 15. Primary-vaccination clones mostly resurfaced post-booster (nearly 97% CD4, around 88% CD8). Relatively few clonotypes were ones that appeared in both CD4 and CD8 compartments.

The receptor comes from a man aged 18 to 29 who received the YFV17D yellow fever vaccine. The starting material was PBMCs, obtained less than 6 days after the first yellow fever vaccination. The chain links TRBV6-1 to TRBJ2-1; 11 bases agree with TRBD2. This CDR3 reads CASSTVAGGDLSEQFF. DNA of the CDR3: TGTGCCAGCAGCACCGTAGCGGGGGGGGATCTAAGTGAGCAGTTCTTC.